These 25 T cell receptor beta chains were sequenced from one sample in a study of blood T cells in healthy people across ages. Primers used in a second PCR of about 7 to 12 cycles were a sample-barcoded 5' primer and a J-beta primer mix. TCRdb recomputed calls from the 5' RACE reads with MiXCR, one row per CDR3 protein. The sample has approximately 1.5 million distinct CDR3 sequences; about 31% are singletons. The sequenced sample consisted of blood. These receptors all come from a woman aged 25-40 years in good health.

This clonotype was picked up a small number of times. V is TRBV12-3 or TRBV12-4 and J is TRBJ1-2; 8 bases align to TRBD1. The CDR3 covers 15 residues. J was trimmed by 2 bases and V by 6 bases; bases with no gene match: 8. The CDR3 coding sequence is TGTGCCAGCAGCCCCGACAGGGGAAGGAACTATGGCTACACCTTC. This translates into CASSPDRGRNYGYTF.

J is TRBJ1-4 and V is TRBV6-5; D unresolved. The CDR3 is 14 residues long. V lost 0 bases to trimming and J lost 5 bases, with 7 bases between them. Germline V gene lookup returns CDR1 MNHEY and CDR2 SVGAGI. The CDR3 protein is CASSYSRQNEKLFF. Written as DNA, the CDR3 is TGTGCCAGCAGTTACTCTAGGCAAAATGAAAAACTGTTTTTT.

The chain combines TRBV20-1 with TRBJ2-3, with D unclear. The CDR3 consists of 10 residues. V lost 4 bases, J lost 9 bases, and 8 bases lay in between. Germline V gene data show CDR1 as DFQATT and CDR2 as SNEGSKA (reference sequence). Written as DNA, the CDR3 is TGCAGTGCTATACGTGGGACGCAGTATTTT. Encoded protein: CSAIRGTQYF.

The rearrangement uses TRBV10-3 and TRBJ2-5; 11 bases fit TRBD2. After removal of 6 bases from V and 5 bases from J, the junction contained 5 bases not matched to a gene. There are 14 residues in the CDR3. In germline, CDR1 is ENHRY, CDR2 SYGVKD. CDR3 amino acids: CAIRTSGGSETQYF. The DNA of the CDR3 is TGTGCCATCAGAACTAGCGGGGGATCGGAGACCCAGTACTTC.

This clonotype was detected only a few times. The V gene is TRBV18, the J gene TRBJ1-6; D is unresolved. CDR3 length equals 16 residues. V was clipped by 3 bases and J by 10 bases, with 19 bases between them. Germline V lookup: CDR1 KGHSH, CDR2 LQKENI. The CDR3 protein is CASSPRALGWWSPLHF. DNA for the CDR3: TGTGCCAGCTCACCGAGGGCATTGGGGTGGTGGTCACCCCTCCACTTT.

The CDR3 bases are TGCAGTGCTAGAGATCCCAGGGGATACTATGGCTACACCTTC. Translation: CSARDPRGYYGYTF. V gene TRBV20-1 combines with J gene TRBJ1-2; D may be TRBD1 (6 bases). V was cut by 0 bases and J by 3 bases, with 11 bases left in between. There are 14 residues in the CDR3. Germline V gene lookup returns CDR1 DFQATT and CDR2 SNEGSKA (reference sequence).

The CDR3 loop reads CASSRLGQSLQETQYF. CDR3 bases: TGTGCCAGCAGTCGACTAGGACAGAGCTTGCAAGAGACCCAGTACTTC. The chain links TRBV6-1 to TRBJ2-5, with D perhaps matching TRBD1 or TRBD2 (6 bases each). This CDR3 region has 16 residues. Germline values: CDR1 MNHNS, CDR2 SASEGT. V lost 5 bases and J lost 2, with 18 bases in between.

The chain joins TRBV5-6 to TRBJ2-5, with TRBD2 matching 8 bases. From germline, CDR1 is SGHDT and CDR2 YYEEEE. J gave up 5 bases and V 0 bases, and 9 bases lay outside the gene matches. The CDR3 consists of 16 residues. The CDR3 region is CASSLAEAGGGETQYF. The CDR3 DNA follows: TGTGCCAGCAGCTTGGCGGAGGCGGGGGGCGGGGAGACCCAGTACTTC.

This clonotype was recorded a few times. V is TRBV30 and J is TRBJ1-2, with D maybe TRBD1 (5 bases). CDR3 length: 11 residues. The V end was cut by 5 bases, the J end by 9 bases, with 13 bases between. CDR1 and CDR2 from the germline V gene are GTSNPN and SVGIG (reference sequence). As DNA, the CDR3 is TGTGCCTGGGGAAGACAGCGAAGCTACACCTTC. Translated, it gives CAWGRQRSYTF.

In nucleotides, the CDR3 is TGCGCCAGCAGCTTGGGTAGCGATCCCTACAATGAGCAGTTCTTC. Residues: CASSLGSDPYNEQFF. The chain links TRBV5-1 to TRBJ2-1; maybe TRBD2 (5 bases). Germline lookup yields CDR1 SGHRS and CDR2 YFSETQ. V dropped 0 bases and J dropped 2 bases, with 9 bases sitting between them. CDR3 length: 15 residues.

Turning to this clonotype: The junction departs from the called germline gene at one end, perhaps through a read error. CDR3 nucleotides: TGTGCCACCAGCAGAAATAATCAGGACACTGTAGTCTTC. It codes for CATSRNNQDTVVF. This rearrangement joins TRBV15 to TRBJ2-1; D is possibly TRBD1 (5 bases). Germline V lookup: CDR1 LNHNV, CDR2 YYDKDF (reference sequence). The CDR3 runs 13 residues.

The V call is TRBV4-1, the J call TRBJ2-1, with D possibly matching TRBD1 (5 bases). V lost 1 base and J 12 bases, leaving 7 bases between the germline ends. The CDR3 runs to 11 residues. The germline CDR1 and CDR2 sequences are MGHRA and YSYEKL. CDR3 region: CASSQGTGQFF. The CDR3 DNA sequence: TGCGCCAGCAGCCAAGGTACAGGGCAGTTCTTC.

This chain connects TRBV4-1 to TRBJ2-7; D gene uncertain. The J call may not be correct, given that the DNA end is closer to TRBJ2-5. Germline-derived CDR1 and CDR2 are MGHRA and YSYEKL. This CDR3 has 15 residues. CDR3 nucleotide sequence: TGCGCCAGCAGCACCACCCCGATTGATAGGGAGACCCAGTACTTC. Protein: CASSTTPIDRETQYF.

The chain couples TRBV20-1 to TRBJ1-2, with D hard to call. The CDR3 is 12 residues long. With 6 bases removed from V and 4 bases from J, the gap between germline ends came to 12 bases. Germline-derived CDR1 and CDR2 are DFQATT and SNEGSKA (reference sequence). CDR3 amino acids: CSASLRFYGYTF. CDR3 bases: TGCAGTGCCTCATTGCGGTTCTATGGCTACACCTTC.

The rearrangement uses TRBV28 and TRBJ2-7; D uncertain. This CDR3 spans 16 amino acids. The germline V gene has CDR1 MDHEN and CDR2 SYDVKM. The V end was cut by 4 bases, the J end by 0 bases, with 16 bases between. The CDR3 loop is CASSSFRTPSSYEQYF. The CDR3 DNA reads TGTGCCAGCAGTTCCTTCAGGACCCCGAGCTCCTACGAGCAGTACTTC.

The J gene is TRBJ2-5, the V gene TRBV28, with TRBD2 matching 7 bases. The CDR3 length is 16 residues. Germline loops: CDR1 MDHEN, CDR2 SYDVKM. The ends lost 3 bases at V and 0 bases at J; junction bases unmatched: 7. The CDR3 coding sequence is TGTGCCAGCAGTTTTTTCGTGGGAGGGTACCAAGAGACCCAGTACTTC. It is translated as CASSFFVGGYQETQYF.

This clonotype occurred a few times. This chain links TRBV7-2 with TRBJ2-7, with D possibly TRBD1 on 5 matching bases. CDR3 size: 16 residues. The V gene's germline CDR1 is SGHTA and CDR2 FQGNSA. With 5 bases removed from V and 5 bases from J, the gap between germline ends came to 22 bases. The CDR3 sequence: CASSNPGAGRMDEQYF. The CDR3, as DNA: TGTGCCAGCAGCAACCCTGGGGCAGGGCGCATGGACGAGCAGTACTTC.

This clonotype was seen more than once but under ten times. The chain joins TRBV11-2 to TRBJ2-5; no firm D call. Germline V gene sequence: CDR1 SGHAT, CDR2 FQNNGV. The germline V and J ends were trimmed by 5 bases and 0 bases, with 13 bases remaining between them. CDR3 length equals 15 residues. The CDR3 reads CASSHRLGNQETQYF. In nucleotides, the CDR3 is TGTGCCAGCAGCCACCGTCTGGGGAACCAAGAGACCCAGTACTTC.

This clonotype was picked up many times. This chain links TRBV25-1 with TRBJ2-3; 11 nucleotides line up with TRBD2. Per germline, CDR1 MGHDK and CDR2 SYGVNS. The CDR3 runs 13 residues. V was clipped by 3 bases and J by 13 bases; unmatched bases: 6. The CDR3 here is CASSDILAGEKYF. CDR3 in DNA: TGTGCCAGCAGTGACATACTAGCGGGGGAGAAGTATTTT.

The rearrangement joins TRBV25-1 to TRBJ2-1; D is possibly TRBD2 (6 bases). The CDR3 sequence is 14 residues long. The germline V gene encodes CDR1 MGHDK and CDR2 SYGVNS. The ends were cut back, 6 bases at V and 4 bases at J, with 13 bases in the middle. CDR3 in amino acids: CASRGDFPYNEQFF. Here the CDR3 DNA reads TGTGCCAGCAGGGGGGACTTCCCTTACAATGAGCAGTTCTTC.

CDR3 bases: TGTGCTGTCGGGGCTAGCCTCTCCTACGAGCAGTACTTC. This sequence encodes CAVGASLSYEQYF. The chain joins TRBV10-3 to TRBJ2-7; perhaps D is TRBD1 or TRBD2 (5 bases each). Germline V lookup: CDR1 ENHRY, CDR2 SYGVKD. This CDR3 spans 13 amino acids.

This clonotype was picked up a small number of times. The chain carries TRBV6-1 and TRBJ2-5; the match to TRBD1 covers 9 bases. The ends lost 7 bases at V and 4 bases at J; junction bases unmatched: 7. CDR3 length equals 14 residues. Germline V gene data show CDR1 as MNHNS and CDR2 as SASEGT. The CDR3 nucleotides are TGTGCCAGCACATATGGACAGGGGCGAGAGACCCAGTACTTC. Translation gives CASTYGQGRETQYF.

The CDR3 DNA reads as TGTGCCAGCTTACGACAGGGTCCCACAGATACGCAGTATTTT. This translates into CASLRQGPTDTQYF. The chain uses TRBV7-3 and TRBJ2-3; 7 bases are a match to TRBD1. Germline V gives CDR1 SGHTA, CDR2 FQGTGA. V gave up 8 bases and J gave up 2 bases; unmatched junction bases: 7. There are 14 residues in the CDR3. The whole variable domain, filled in from reference TRBV7-3 and TRBJ2-3, reads GAGVSQTPSNKVTEKGKYVELRCDPISGHTALYWYRQSLGQGPEFLIYFQGTGAADDSGLPNDRFFAVRPEGSVSTLKIQRTERGDSAVYLCASLRQGPTDTQYFGPGTRLTVL.

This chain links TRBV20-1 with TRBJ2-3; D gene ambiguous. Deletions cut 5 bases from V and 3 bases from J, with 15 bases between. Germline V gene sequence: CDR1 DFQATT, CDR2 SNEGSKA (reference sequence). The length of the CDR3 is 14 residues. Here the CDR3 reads CSASAPILTDTQYF. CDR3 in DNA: TGCAGTGCTTCCGCCCCGATTTTAACAGATACGCAGTATTTT.

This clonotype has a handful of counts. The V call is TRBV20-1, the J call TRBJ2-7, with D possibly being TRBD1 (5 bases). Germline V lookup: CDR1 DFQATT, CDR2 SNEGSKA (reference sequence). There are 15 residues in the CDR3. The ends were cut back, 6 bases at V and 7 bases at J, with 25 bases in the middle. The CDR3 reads CSARRPGRRGGEQYF. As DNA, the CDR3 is TGCAGTGCCCGACGGCCAGGGCGGAGAGGTGGTGAGCAGTACTTC.